Detailed here is one TCR beta chain. The data stem from a study of blood T cell repertoires in COVID-19. Across the study: Samples of COVID-19 (acute and convalescent) were obtained from the United States, Italy and Spain. The analysed material was cDNA or gDNA that came from T cells, B-cell-depleted T cells, or PBMCs.

J gave up 5 bases and V 4 bases, and 10 bases lay outside the gene matches. Germline CDR1 and CDR2: SGDLS and YYNGEE. The CDR3 length is 15 residues. Libraries were prepared by immunoSEQ multiplex PCR; TCRdb keeps only in-frame clonotypes and omits some of them. Here the sample spans roughly 300,000 clones, around 87% being singletons. The sequence was collected from a woman in her forties who had recovered from COVID-19. The sample taken for sequencing was peripheral blood. V gene TRBV9 combines with J gene TRBJ1-1; 8 nucleotides line up with TRBD1. Here the CDR3 DNA reads TGTGCCAGCAGCAAGGACGGACAGGGCGGTACTGAAGCTTTCTTT. The encoded protein is CASSKDGQGGTEAFF.